Each of the 19 T cell receptor beta chains below was sequenced from the same sample in a study of cytomegalovirus exposure and HLA in healthy donors. It was with 60 Vbeta and 13 Jbeta primers that the PCR ran. This table comes from immunoSEQ multiplex PCR, and its TCRdb copy is limited to in-frame clones, with some not included. This table has over 20,000 clones, under 70% appearing once. The source material was PBMCs. These receptors were collected from a woman aged 50 to 65 in good health and CMV-seronegative.

A single count supports this clone. The chain has TRBV6-1 and TRBJ1-4; D remains unclear. V gave up 8 bases and J gave up 3 bases, with 16 bases separating them. This CDR3 is 15 amino acids long. Germline V gene sequence: CDR1 MNHNS, CDR2 SASEGT. The CDR3 spells CASGRYPESNEKLFF. CDR3 nucleotides: TGTGCCAGCGGCCGATATCCCGAATCTAATGAAAAACTGTTTTTT.

The CDR3 DNA reads TGCGCCAGCAGCCAATTCTCCTCTGGGGCCAACGTCCTGACTTTC. Amino acids: CASSQFSSGANVLTF. The chain combines TRBV4-1 with TRBJ2-6, with unresolved D. Trimming stripped 2 bases from V and 0 bases from J, with 5 bases between. From germline, CDR1 is MGHRA and CDR2 YSYEKL. The CDR3 totals 15 residues.

The chain is built from TRBV19 and TRBJ1-1; no firm D call. V lost 3 bases to trimming and J lost 6 bases, with 11 bases between them. The CDR3 loop spans 13 amino acids. Germline V gene data show CDR1 as LNHDA and CDR2 as SQIVND (reference sequence). CDR3 loop: CASSIRGIAEAFF. In DNA form, the CDR3 reads TGTGCCAGTAGTATCCGAGGGATCGCTGAAGCTTTCTTT. The full variable domain, in which reference TRBV19 and TRBJ1-1 provide the parts outside the CDR3, is DGGITQSPKYLFRKEGQNVTLSCEQNLNHDAMYWYRQDPGQGLRLIYYSQIVNDFQKGDIAEGYSVSREKKESFPLTVTSAQKNPTAFYLCASSIRGIAEAFFGQGTRLTVV.

V usage is TRBV27 and J usage is TRBJ1-2; D is unresolved. This CDR3 has 14 amino acids. V shed 0 bases and J shed 4 bases, with 9 bases lying between them. In germline, CDR1 is MNHEY, CDR2 SMNVEV (reference sequence). This chain's CDR3 is CASSLSRAGYGYTF. The CDR3 DNA reads as TGTGCCAGCAGTTTATCAAGGGCGGGCTATGGCTACACCTTC.

The chain carries TRBV6-5 and TRBJ2-1; D is possibly TRBD1 (5 bases). This CDR3 has 12 residues. Germline loops: CDR1 MNHEY, CDR2 SVGAGI. Trimming removed 7 bases at V and 12 bases at J, with 16 bases between. In DNA, the CDR3 is TGTGCCAGCACTTCAGAGGCAGGGCGGCAGTTCTTC. It yields the protein CASTSEAGRQFF.

The rearrangement uses TRBV19 and TRBJ1-6, with 8 bases that match TRBD1. Germline V gene lookup returns CDR1 LNHDA and CDR2 SQIVND (reference sequence). V was pared by 8 bases and J by 10 bases, with 10 bases of the junction left unmatched. The CDR3 is 14 amino acids. DNA for the CDR3: TGTGCCAGTTCCCCCGGGACAGGCTACTCACCCCTCCACTTT. It is translated as CASSPGTGYSPLHF.

This clone was counted once. One junction end does not reproduce the germline sequence, and a read error may be involved. V and J are TRBV10-1 and TRBJ1-1; TRBD1 aligns across 8 bases. Germline CDR1 WNHNN, CDR2 SYGVQD (reference sequence). This CDR3 is 12 amino acids long. The CDR3 here is CASSEPTTGVIF. The CDR3 DNA follows: TGCGCCAGCAGTGAGCCCACGACAGGGGTAATCTTT.

V gene TRBV10-2 combines with J gene TRBJ2-1, with TRBD1 matching 10 bases. The germline V gene encodes CDR1 WSHSY and CDR2 SAAADI. CDR3 length equals 13 residues. V trimming: 7 bases; J trimming: 7 bases; junction bases outside the gene matches: 4. The CDR3 sequence: CASIKGQGNEQFF. The CDR3 DNA is TGCGCCAGCATAAAGGGACAGGGGAATGAGCAGTTCTTC.

The gene calls are TRBV5-1 and TRBJ2-7; D possibly corresponds to TRBD1 (6 bases). Per germline, CDR1 SGHRS and CDR2 YFSETQ. V was cut by 0 bases and J by 5 bases, with 9 bases left in between. The CDR3 spans 13 residues. The CDR3 DNA sequence: TGCGCCAGCAGCTTGGCCAAGGGGGACGAGCAGTACTTC. This sequence encodes CASSLAKGDEQYF.

The chain employs TRBV11-3 and TRBJ1-1; 10 nucleotides agree with TRBD1. Germline V CDR1 and CDR2: SGHNT, YENEEA. With 5 bases clipped from V and 6 bases from J, the junction kept 6 bases outside the gene matches. This CDR3 comprises 14 residues. The CDR3 loop reads CASSPRDRGAEAFF. The CDR3 region has the DNA TGTGCCAGCAGCCCCCGGGACAGGGGCGCTGAAGCTTTCTTT.

The chain carries TRBV28 and TRBJ1-1; D remains ambiguous. V was pared by 3 bases and J by 3 bases, with 11 bases between. The CDR3 extends over 14 amino acids. The V gene's germline CDR1 is MDHEN and CDR2 SYDVKM. CDR3 sequence reads: CASSFRGGHTEAFF. The CDR3 DNA reads as TGTGCCAGCAGTTTCCGGGGAGGACACACTGAAGCTTTCTTT.

Concerning this clone: One junction end does not reproduce the germline sequence, and a read error may be involved. The V and J genes are TRBV18 and TRBJ1-1; 9 positions match TRBD1. From germline, CDR1 is KGHSH and CDR2 LQKENI. The CDR3 runs to 15 residues. As DNA, the CDR3 is TGTGCCAGCTCACCTTTCGGGACAGGGAACCCTGAAGCTTTCTTT. Amino acid sequence: CASSPFGTGNPEAFF.

The chain has TRBV5-1 and TRBJ2-5; 7 nucleotides align to TRBD2. This CDR3 comprises 17 residues. Germline assignment: CDR1 SGHRS and CDR2 YFSETQ. Trimming removed 4 bases from V and 3 bases from J; junction bases left unmatched: 15. The DNA for the CDR3 is TGCGCCAGCAGCGAACGGACTAGTCAGATCCGGGAAGAGACCCAGTACTTC. Translating gives CASSERTSQIREETQYF.

V usage is TRBV15 and J usage is TRBJ2-7, with a tentative D call TRBD1 (6 bases). V lost 5 bases and J 0 bases, leaving 14 bases between the germline ends. There are 15 residues in the CDR3. Germline V gene data show CDR1 as LNHNV and CDR2 as YYDKDF (reference sequence). DNA for the CDR3: TGTGCCACCAGCCCGGTAGACAGGACCTCCTACGAGCAGTACTTC. It specifies CATSPVDRTSYEQYF.

This clone was seen once. The V gene is TRBV15, the J gene TRBJ2-7; D might be TRBD1 (5 bases). Germline assignment: CDR1 LNHNV and CDR2 YYDKDF (reference sequence). V was cut by 0 bases and J by 5 bases, with 8 bases left in between. The CDR3 contains 13 residues. The CDR3 coding sequence is TGTGCCACCAGCAGAGACAGGGTCCACGAGCAGTACTTC. It encodes CATSRDRVHEQYF.

The chain combines TRBV25-1 with TRBJ2-3; D is unclear. Trimming removed 2 bases at V and 2 bases at J, with 11 bases between. The V gene's germline CDR1 is MGHDK and CDR2 SYGVNS. This CDR3 region has 15 residues. The CDR3, as DNA: TGTGCCAGCAGTGAAGGTGCTAGTTTCACAGATACGCAGTATTTT. Its protein is CASSEGASFTDTQYF.

Here the CDR3 reads CASSESARGGNQPQHF. As DNA, the CDR3 is TGCGCCAGCAGTGAGTCAGCCAGGGGCGGCAATCAGCCCCAGCATTTT. The rearrangement links TRBV10-2 to TRBJ1-5; D perhaps matches TRBD1 (6 bases). This CDR3 contains 16 residues. Germline CDR1 and CDR2: WSHSY and SAAADI. Deletions cut 0 bases from V and 2 bases from J, with 11 bases between.

The rearrangement uses TRBV28 and TRBJ1-1, with 8 bases lining up with TRBD1. Germline trimming cut 5 bases from V and 5 bases from J; bases unmatched to any gene: 7. There are 14 residues in the CDR3. Germline V gene lookup returns CDR1 MDHEN and CDR2 SYDVKM. In DNA form, the CDR3 reads TGTGCCAGCAGTCCCCGGACAGGGAGGACTGAAGCTTTCTTT. Protein product: CASSPRTGRTEAFF.

The chain has TRBV6-5 and TRBJ2-5; 9 positions match TRBD1. CDR1 and CDR2 (germline): MNHEY, SVGAGI. The CDR3 length is 12 residues. V lost 5 bases to trimming and J lost 11 bases; unmatched junction nucleotides: 6. CDR3 protein: CASSPQGAKQYF. CDR3 nucleotides: TGTGCCAGCAGTCCACAGGGGGCCAAGCAGTACTTC.